This T cell receptor (beta chain) is drawn from a study of blood T cell repertoires in COVID-19. Whole-study context: Sites in the United States, Italy and Spain provided acute and convalescent COVID-19 samples.

Trimming left V 1 base short and J 7 bases short, with 10 bases between. The germline CDR1 and CDR2 sequences are SEHNR and FQNEAQ (reference sequence). The CDR3 is 13 residues long. The authors' processing: Scientists estimated how many nucleated cells there were by amplifying reference gene primers. Repertoires were generated with immunoSEQ multiplex PCR, while TCRdb's copy carries only in-frame clones and drops some. V, J and clone size are those of that table, while D and trimming were read from the DNA. The top ten hold 1.7% of the sample, which has 360,000 or so clones, around nine tenths seen once. Living in under 30 US areas, the participants were between roughly 18 and 95 years of age. Participant reports of clinical history set cohort assignment.

The chain is built from TRBV7-9 and TRBJ1-1, with D possibly matching TRBD1 (6 bases). This sequence was found in a woman in her twenties or thirties who had recovered from COVID-19. The sample taken for sequencing was PBMCs or T cells enriched from blood (not recorded which). CDR3 nucleotide sequence: TGTGCCAGCAGCTTAGTGGGCAGGGGTGAAGCTTTCTTT. Translating gives CASSLVGRGEAFF.